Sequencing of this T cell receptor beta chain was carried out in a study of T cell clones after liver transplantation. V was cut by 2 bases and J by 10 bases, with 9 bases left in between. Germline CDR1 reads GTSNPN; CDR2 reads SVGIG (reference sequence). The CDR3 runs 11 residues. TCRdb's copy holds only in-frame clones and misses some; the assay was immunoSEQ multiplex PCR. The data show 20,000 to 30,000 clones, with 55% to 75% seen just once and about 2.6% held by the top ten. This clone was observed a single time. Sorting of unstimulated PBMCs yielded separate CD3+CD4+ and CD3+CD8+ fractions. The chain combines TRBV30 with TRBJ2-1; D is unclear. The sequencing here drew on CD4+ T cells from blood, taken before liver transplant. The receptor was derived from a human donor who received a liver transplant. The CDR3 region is CAWSNPGEQFF. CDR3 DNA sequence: TGTGCCTGGAGTAACCCCGGGGAGCAGTTCTTC.